A selection of T cell receptor beta chains follows, all from one sample in a study of T-cell reconstitution after alpha-beta-depleted transplantation in children. In TCRdb, the PCR reads were re-called with MiXCR into one record per CDR3 protein. Of 350,000 to 450,000 distinct CDR3 sequences listed, less than 15% are singletons. The material was PBMCs, obtained from the stem cell graft. The receptors shown here come from a human donor who donated a stem cell graft to a child with Fanconi anemia. CDR3s include the opening cysteine and the closing phenylalanine or tryptophan. A D gene is named only where the DNA matches it firmly. Not all rows give a size; the values are once, few, many and, for expanded clones, a class.

v_gene	d_gene	j_gene	abundance	CDR3aa	CDR3nt
TRBV20-1	TRBD2	TRBJ2-1	many	CSAKRGDEQFF	TGCAGTGCTAAACGGGGGGATGAGCAGTTCTTC
TRBV6-5	NA	TRBJ1-2	many	CASSFTDNYGYTF	TGTGCCAGCAGTTTTACAGATAACTATGGCTACACCTTC
TRBV7-2	TRBD1	TRBJ1-3	many	CASAPNRGGSGNTIYF	TGTGCCAGCGCTCCAAACAGGGGGGGCTCTGGAAACACCATATATTTT
TRBV6-2/TRBV6-3	NA	TRBJ2-1	NA	CASSYSGAAYNEQFF	TGTGCCAGCAGTTACTCAGGGGCCGCCTACAATGAGCAGTTCTTC
TRBV20-1	NA	TRBJ1-2	NA	CSASGGPRGGYGYTF	TGCAGTGCTTCCGGGGGCCCGCGGGGCGGGTATGGCTACACCTTC
TRBV29-1	TRBD2	TRBJ2-3	few	CSVGGGNTDTQYF	TGCAGCGTTGGCGGGGGAAACACAGATACGCAGTATTTT
TRBV6-2/TRBV6-3	NA	TRBJ2-7	NA	CASSSRAPNPYEQYF	TGTGCCAGCAGTTCCCGGGCCCCAAACCCCTACGAGCAGTACTTC
TRBV3-1	NA	TRBJ2-5	NA	CASSQTPTDWETQYF	TGTGCCAGCAGCCAAACCCCGACAGACTGGGAGACCCAGTACTTC
TRBV20-1	NA	TRBJ2-1	few	CSATRGISYNEQFF	TGCAGTGCTACCCGGGGGATCTCCTACAATGAGCAGTTCTTC
TRBV18	NA	TRBJ1-1	few	CASSPRQAPLTEAFF	TGTGCCAGCTCACCAAGACAGGCACCACTCACTGAAGCTTTCTTT
TRBV27	NA	TRBJ1-6	NA	CASRPWNNSPLHF	TGTGCCAGCAGGCCTTGGAATAATTCACCCCTCCACTTT
TRBV20-1	NA	TRBJ1-5	NA	CSARDGRGYSNQPQHF	TGCAGTGCTAGAGATGGCAGGGGTTATAGCAATCAGCCCCAGCATTTT
TRBV30	TRBD1	TRBJ1-5	few	CAWSGTGDQPQHF	TGTGCCTGGAGTGGGACAGGGGATCAGCCCCAGCATTTT
TRBV7-8	NA	TRBJ2-2	few	CASSLEVAGADTGELFF	TGTGCCAGCAGCTTAGAGGTCGCCGGGGCCGACACCGGGGAGCTGTTTTTT
TRBV20-1	TRBD2	TRBJ2-3	many	CSAGPTSGVTDTQYF	TGCAGTGCTGGCCCAACTAGCGGGGTGACAGATACGCAGTATTTT
TRBV5-6	TRBD2	TRBJ2-3	NA	CASSWRTSGGGSTDTQYF	TGTGCCAGCAGCTGGAGGACTAGCGGGGGAGGGAGCACAGATACGCAGTATTTT
TRBV5-1	NA	TRBJ2-1	many	CASSLLSGVNEQFF	TGCGCCAGCAGCTTGTTATCGGGGGTCAATGAGCAGTTCTTC